This TCR beta chain was documented in a study of Graves' ophthalmopathy and Graves' hyperthyroidism. Study-wide results and limits: The authors also found most expanded thyroid clonotypes above 0.001 frequency in blood. With 65% to 71% sensitivity and 72.22% specificity, the model predicted ophthalmopathy progression.

Amplifying from RNA transcripts, the study obtained TCR beta CDR3 regions. HTBI primers were used in a first-round RT-PCR, which preceded a second-round multiplex PCR. TCRdb reanalysed the multiplex PCR reads using MiXCR and keeps one entry per CDR3 protein. The table lists hundreds of thousands of distinct CDR3 sequences, about 40% of them singletons. The length of the CDR3 is 16 residues. Trimming took 0 bases from V and 0 from J, leaving 9 bases between them. Germline values: CDR1 ENHRY, CDR2 SYGVKD. From fresh peripheral blood, roughly 10 ml in volume, the PBMCs were obtained. This clonotype has at least ten counts. What it binds is unknown.

The TCR sequence derives from an adult man with Graves' ophthalmopathy. The sequencing sample was made of peripheral blood. V and J are TRBV10-3 and TRBJ1-3; D call uncertain. The CDR3 DNA reads as TGTGCCATCAGTGAGTCGGTCTCCCGCTCTGGAAACACCATATATTTT. Translated: CAISESVSRSGNTIYF.